A single sample gave rise to the 15 T cell receptor beta chains below, sequenced in a study of vaccination and CD4 T cells after COVID-19. Sequence data for DNA of cultured CD4+ T cells were generated by the Oncomine TCR Beta short-read assay. TCRdb re-called the PCR reads through MiXCR, storing one row per CDR3 protein. Of about 12,000 distinct CDR3 sequences listed, approximately 46% were seen once; the top ten hold approximately 7%. The antigens of these receptors remain unknown. Treatment meaning: approximately 11-day PBMC culture with coronavirus spike peptide pools or control peptides (ViraFEST assay). Material: CD4+ T cells from blood, cultured in vitro. Receptors originate from a human donor who had recovered from COVID-19.

The chain joins TRBV18 to TRBJ2-5; no clear D. This CDR3 region has 14 residues. Germline CDR1 KGHSH, CDR2 LQKENI. The V and J ends lost 3 bases and 0 bases respectively, with 8 bases between them. CDR3 coding DNA: TGTGCCAGCTCACCTCAGCTTTACCAAGAGACCCAGTACTTC. Translating gives CASSPQLYQETQYF.

The rearrangement joins TRBV20-1 to TRBJ1-5; 7 nucleotides agree with TRBD1. V was clipped by 4 bases and J by 5 bases; unmatched bases: 14. Germline-derived CDR1 and CDR2 are DFQATT and SNEGSKA (reference sequence). The CDR3 extends over 16 amino acids. The chain's CDR3 is CSATRARGGLDQPQHF. CDR3 nucleotides: TGCAGTGCTACCCGAGCCAGGGGGGGTTTAGATCAGCCCCAGCATTTT.

The chain links TRBV4-3 to TRBJ1-2; 8 bases are a match to TRBD1. V trimming: 5 bases; J trimming: 8 bases; junction bases outside the gene matches: 13. CDR1 LGHNA and CDR2 YSLEER come from the germline V gene. The CDR3 is made up of 15 amino acids. CDR3 region: CASSDHGTGAKGYTF. CDR3 coding DNA: TGCGCCAGCAGCGATCACGGGACAGGAGCTAAGGGCTACACCTTC.

This clonotype is a singleton in its sample. The chain joins TRBV6-2 or TRBV6-3 to TRBJ2-7, with TRBD1 matching 8 bases. V lost 5 bases and J lost 0; bases outside the gene matches: 9. CDR1 and CDR2 from the germline V gene are MNHEY and SVGEGT. This CDR3 has 16 residues. CDR3 coding DNA: TGTGCCAGCAGTCCCCAGGGGGCCTTGAGCTCCTACGAGCAGTACTTC. This gives the protein CASSPQGALSSYEQYF.

This rearrangement joins TRBV2 to TRBJ1-1; D remains ambiguous. This CDR3 spans 14 amino acids. From germline, CDR1 is SNHLY and CDR2 FYNNEI. The V end was cut by 6 bases, the J end by 6 bases, with 17 bases between. The CDR3 coding sequence is TGTGCCAGCAGATTAAACACGAACGAGCCTGAAGCTTTCTTT. The encoded protein is CASRLNTNEPEAFF.

V is TRBV10-2 and J is TRBJ2-7; D might be TRBD2 (5 bases). The CDR3 runs 12 residues. Per germline, CDR1 WSHSY and CDR2 SAAADI. V lost 3 bases and J 4 bases, leaving 7 bases between the germline ends. CDR3 in DNA: TGCGCCAGCAGTGACGAGGGATACGAGCAGTACTTC. It specifies CASSDEGYEQYF.

This clonotype was seen a handful of times. CDR3 DNA: TGTGCCAGTACCTCCGGTTGGGACACTGAAGCTTTCTTT. Amino acid sequence: CASTSGWDTEAFF. The J gene is TRBJ1-1, the V gene TRBV19; the D is unclear. The ends were cut back, 7 bases at V and 3 bases at J, with 12 bases in the middle. Germline CDR1 LNHDA, CDR2 SQIVND (reference sequence). The CDR3 is 13 amino acids.

The chain has TRBV21-1 and TRBJ2-3; the D call of TRBD2 is as the table states it, not checked on the DNA. TRBV21-1 is given as a pseudogene. This CDR3 is 21 amino acids long. The CDR3 sequence: CASSGYAYTSGRRECTDTRYF. The CDR3 DNA reads TGTGCCAGCAGCGGATACGCCTACACTAGCGGGAGGAGGGAGTGTACAGATACGCGGTATTTT.

This chain connects TRBV28 to TRBJ2-2; the D is unclear. The V gene lost 7 bases and the J gene lost 0 bases, with 15 bases spanning the gap. The CDR3 loop spans 16 amino acids. CDR1 and CDR2 from the germline V gene are MDHEN and SYDVKM. The DNA for the CDR3 is TGTGCCAGCACCCTACACCAGATCACGAACACCGGGGAGCTGTTTTTT. It is translated as CASTLHQITNTGELFF.

V and J are TRBV5-1 and TRBJ1-6; 9 bases are a match to TRBD1. Germline V gives CDR1 SGHRS, CDR2 YFSETQ. The CDR3 runs 17 residues. The V gene end was trimmed by 4 bases and the J gene end by 0 bases; junction bases not matched to a gene: 5. CDR3 loop: CASSPETGGSYNSPLHF. CDR3 DNA sequence: TGCGCCAGCAGCCCGGAGACAGGGGGCTCCTATAATTCACCCCTCCACTTT. Drawing the rest from reference TRBV5-1 and TRBJ1-6, the complete variable domain is KAGVTQTPRYLIKTRGQQVTLSCSPISGHRSVSWYQQTPGQGLQFLFEYFSETQRNKGNFPGRFSGRQFSNSRSEMNVSTLELGDSALYLCASSPETGGSYNSPLHFGNGTRLTVT.

This clonotype was observed a handful of times. The rearrangement links TRBV29-1 to TRBJ1-2; 9 bases match TRBD1. V gave up 5 bases and J gave up 6 bases; unmatched junction bases: 10. There are 14 residues in the CDR3. In germline, CDR1 is SQVTM, CDR2 ANQGSEA. The DNA of the CDR3 is TGCAGCGTTTACGGCCGGACAGGGGTCAATGGCTACACCTTC. Translating gives CSVYGRTGVNGYTF.

The rearrangement uses TRBV7-6 and TRBJ1-2; 7 positions match TRBD1. Unmatched junction bases numbered 1, after V lost 1 base and J lost 2 bases. Germline CDR1 SGHVS, CDR2 FNYEAQ. The CDR3 has 14 residues. CDR3 bases: TGTGCCAGCAGCTTAGAAGGGGGCAACTATGGCTACACCTTC. As protein: CASSLEGGNYGYTF.

Concerning this clonotype itself: At one boundary the junction diverges from the germline segment, which might be a read error. This chain links TRBV7-9 with TRBJ2-7; possibly TRBD1 for D (5 bases). The CDR3 totals 13 residues. In germline, CDR1 is SEHNR, CDR2 FQNEAQ (reference sequence). DNA of the CDR3: TGTGTCAGCATGGACACACGCTCCTACGAGCAGTACTTC. This gives the protein CVSMDTRSYEQYF.

In this sample, this clonotype turned up a few times. The chain employs TRBV20-1 and TRBJ1-1, with D hard to call. Trimming removed 2 bases from V and 0 bases from J, with 13 bases in between. The CDR3 consists of 15 residues. CDR1 is DFQATT and CDR2 is SNEGSKA in the germline V gene (reference sequence). CDR3 residues: CSARPSKSMNTEAFF. The CDR3 coding sequence is TGCAGTGCTAGACCCTCAAAAAGCATGAACACTGAAGCTTTCTTT.

The rearrangement joins TRBV5-1 to TRBJ1-2, with 7 bases that match TRBD1. Germline CDR1 and CDR2: SGHRS and YFSETQ. This CDR3 has 14 residues. V dropped 4 bases and J dropped 5; count of bases not matched to a gene: 8. CDR3 nucleotide sequence: TGCGCCAGCAGCCACCCGGGACAGCCATATGGCTACACCTTC. Protein: CASSHPGQPYGYTF. The full variable domain, its missing parts supplied by reference TRBV5-1 and TRBJ1-2, is KAGVTQTPRYLIKTRGQQVTLSCSPISGHRSVSWYQQTPGQGLQFLFEYFSETQRNKGNFPGRFSGRQFSNSRSEMNVSTLELGDSALYLCASSHPGQPYGYTFGSGTRLTVV.